The table lists the clone carrying this T cell receptor beta chain with many counts. Here immunoSEQ multiplex PCR was the method, and the copy in TCRdb shows in-frame clones only, minus some. The sample has roughly 66,000 clones; 84% are singletons. V gave up 0 bases and J gave up 4 bases; unmatched junction bases: 0. CDR3 length: 15 residues. Per the germline V gene, CDR1 is LGHNA and CDR2 is YNFKEQ. These data originate in a study of T cell responses to AZD1222 COVID-19 vaccine. This sequence joins TRBV4-2 and TRBJ2-3; the match to TRBD2 covers 11 bases. Here the sequenced sample was peripheral blood, taken on day 0 of AZD1222 vaccination. The source is an adult in good health. CDR3 sequence reads: CASSQDSGGADTQYF. DNA of the CDR3: TGTGCCAGCAGCCAAGATAGCGGGGGGGCAGATACGCAGTATTTT.